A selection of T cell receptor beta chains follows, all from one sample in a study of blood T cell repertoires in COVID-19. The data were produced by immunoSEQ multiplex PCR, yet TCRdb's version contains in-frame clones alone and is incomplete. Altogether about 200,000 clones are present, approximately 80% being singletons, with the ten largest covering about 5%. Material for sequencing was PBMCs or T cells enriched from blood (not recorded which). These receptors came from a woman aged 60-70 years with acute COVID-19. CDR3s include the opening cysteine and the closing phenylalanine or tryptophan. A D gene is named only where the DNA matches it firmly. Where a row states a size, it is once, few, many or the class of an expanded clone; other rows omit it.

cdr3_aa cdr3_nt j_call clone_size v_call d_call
CASSIGTSGISYNEQFF TGCGCCAGCAGCATCGGGACTAGCGGGATCTCCTACAATGAGCAGTTCTTC TRBJ2-1 - TRBV5-1 TRBD2
CASSPIQGPAFF TGTGCCAGCAGTCCAATACAGGGTCCCGCGTTCTTC TRBJ2-1 - TRBV6-6 -
CASSSRTGRGGNIQYF TGTGCCAGCAGTTCCCGGACAGGGAGGGGGGGTAACATTCAGTACTTC TRBJ2-4 many TRBV28 -
CAFAGYGYTF TGTGCTTTTGCGGGCTATGGCTACACCTTC TRBJ1-2 - TRBV7-2 -
CASSVVATGEGEQYF TGTGCCAGCAGCGTAGTTGCTACAGGGGAAGGGGAGCAGTACTTC TRBJ2-7 - TRBV9 TRBD1
CASSQGGGSGGALETQYF TGTGCCAGCAGCCAAGGAGGAGGTAGCGGGGGGGCATTAGAGACCCAGTACTTC TRBJ2-5 - TRBV3-1/TRBV3-2 TRBD2
CASTRAGEGTEAFF TGTGCCAGCACCCGGGCCGGGGAGGGCACTGAAGCTTTCTTT TRBJ1-1 few TRBV9 -
CASSLNLGTDTQYF TGCGCCAGCAGCTTGAATCTAGGCACAGATACGCAGTATTTT TRBJ2-3 - TRBV5-1 -
CASSLYGTGTGELFF TGTGCCAGCAGCTTATATGGGACAGGAACCGGGGAGCTGTTTTTT TRBJ2-2 - TRBV7-8 TRBD1
CASSLGFVQIVGYTF TGTGCCAGCAGCTTAGGGTTCGTGCAGATCGTCGGCTACACCTTC TRBJ1-2 - TRBV7-9 -
CASSIDSPGNTGELFF TGTGCCAGCAGCATCGACAGCCCTGGGAACACCGGGGAGCTGTTTTTT TRBJ2-2 - TRBV5-4 -
CASRPGQGIYNEQFF TGTGCCAGCAGGCCCGGACAGGGGATATACAATGAGCAGTTCTTC TRBJ2-1 - TRBV27 TRBD1
CASSQAYGGLVPSEQYF TGTGCCAGCAGCCAAGCGTACGGCGGGCTAGTCCCATCCGAGCAGTACTTC TRBJ2-7 - TRBV3-1/TRBV3-2 -
CASTETGNSPLHF TGTGCCAGCACCGAGACGGGAAATTCACCCCTCCACTTT TRBJ1-6 few TRBV2 -
CASSLPGTGGSEKLFF TGTGCCAGCAGTTTGCCGGGGACAGGGGGAAGTGAAAAACTGTTTTTT TRBJ1-4 - TRBV28 TRBD1
CASSFSGIESYGYTF TGTGCCAGCAGCTTTTCAGGGATTGAGAGCTATGGCTACACCTTC TRBJ1-2 - TRBV7-9 -
CATSDPATGNYGYTF TGTGCCACCAGTGACCCCGCGACAGGGAACTATGGCTACACCTTC TRBJ1-2 - TRBV24-1 TRBD1
CSVETNYGYTF TGCAGTGTAGAGACAAACTATGGCTACACCTTC TRBJ1-2 - TRBV20-1 -
CATSDPRGGSGYTF TGTGCCACCAGTGATCCAAGAGGGGGCAGCGGCTACACCTTC TRBJ1-2 few TRBV24-1 TRBD1
CAWSQDRAYTAFF TGTGCCTGGAGTCAAGACAGGGCCTATACAGCTTTCTTT TRBJ1-1 - TRBV30 TRBD1
CASSESSTGTELTGELFF TGCGCCAGCAGTGAGTCGAGTACCGGGACAGAACTCACCGGGGAGCTGTTTTTT TRBJ2-2 - TRBV10-1 TRBD1
CASSPPPGQGPLYEQYF TGTGCCAGCTCACCGCCACCGGGACAGGGTCCCCTATACGAGCAGTACTTC TRBJ2-7 few TRBV18 TRBD1
CASSLGGGGYNEQFF TGTGCCAGCAGCTTGGGCGGGGGGGGGTACAATGAGCAGTTCTTC TRBJ2-1 - TRBV7-7 TRBD2
CASSMDKNYGYTF TGTGCCAGCTCCATGGACAAGAACTATGGCTACACCTTC TRBJ1-2 - TRBV18 -
CAGGRTVSSGANVLTF TGTGCCGGGGGGAGAACCGTTTCTTCTGGGGCCAACGTCCTGACTTTC TRBJ2-6 few TRBV2 -
CASSLRIASNEQFF TGTGCCAGCAGTTTGAGAATAGCGAGCAATGAGCAGTTCTTC TRBJ2-1 once TRBV27 -
CASSQRTGGNTYNEQFF TGCGCCAGCAGCCAACGGACAGGGGGAAACACCTACAATGAGCAGTTCTTC TRBJ2-1 - TRBV4-3 TRBD1
CASSSRTGDYGYTF TGTGCCAGCAGCTCCCGGACAGGAGACTATGGCTACACCTTC TRBJ1-2 few TRBV7-9 TRBD1
CASRRGTGVFSGELFF TGTGCCAGCAGACGAGGGACAGGGGTTTTCAGCGGGGAGCTGTTTTTT TRBJ2-2 - TRBV5-6 TRBD1
CASSSSGRDSYEQYF TGTGCCAGTAGTAGTAGCGGGAGAGACTCCTACGAGCAGTACTTC TRBJ2-7 - TRBV19 TRBD2
CASSPDRSIDTQYF TGTGCCAGCAGCCCGGACAGGAGCATAGATACGCAGTATTTT TRBJ2-3 - TRBV7-2 TRBD1
CASSSTDIGYTF TGCGCCAGCAGTTCGACCGACATAGGCTACACCTTC TRBJ1-2 - TRBV23-1 -
CASSDRQVEKLFF TGTGCCAGCAGCGATAGACAGGTGGAAAAACTGTTTTTT TRBJ1-4 - TRBV7-8 -
CASSLGGTGTYEQYF TGCGCCAGCAGCTTGGGAGGGACAGGGACCTACGAGCAGTACTTC TRBJ2-7 - TRBV5-1 TRBD1
CASTRNRNTGELFF TGTGCCAGCACCCGAAACAGGAACACCGGGGAGCTGTTTTTT TRBJ2-2 - TRBV6-5 -
CAWAGQDASPLHF TGTGCCTGGGCAGGACAGGACGCTTCACCCCTCCACTTT TRBJ1-6 - TRBV30 TRBD1
CASARNRDPNEKLFF TGTGCCAGCGCCCGAAACAGGGATCCTAATGAAAAACTGTTTTTT TRBJ1-4 once TRBV27 -
CASSGGGSHSYNEQFF TGTGCCAGCAGCGGCGGGGGTTCCCACTCCTACAATGAGCAGTTCTTC TRBJ2-1 - TRBV9 TRBD2
CASSVEARQVEAFF TGTGCCAGCAGCGTAGAAGCCCGACAGGTTGAGGCTTTCTTT TRBJ1-1 few TRBV9 -
CATLEGRDYTF TGTGCCACCCTAGAGGGTCGCGACTACACCTTC TRBJ1-2 - TRBV27 -
CASSQTGENYGYTF TGTGCCAGCAGTCAGACAGGGGAGAACTATGGCTACACCTTC TRBJ1-2 - TRBV6-5 TRBD1
CASSWTTGNQPQHF TGTGCCAGCAGCTGGACGACAGGGAACCAGCCCCAGCATTTT TRBJ1-5 - TRBV6-5 TRBD1
CASSLTETHGYTF TGTGCCAGCAGCTTGACAGAGACCCATGGCTACACCTTC TRBJ1-2 - TRBV5-4 -
CASKDRYNSPLHF TGTGCCAGCAAGGACAGATATAATTCACCCCTCCACTTT TRBJ1-6 - TRBV2 -
CASSLLGELFF TGTGCCAGCAGTCTTCTTGGGGAGCTGTTTTTT TRBJ2-2 - TRBV6-5 -
CASSAGLPTDTQYF TGTGCCAGCAGCGCGGGACTCCCCACAGATACGCAGTATTTT TRBJ2-3 many TRBV9 -
CASSRGARTDTQYF TGTGCCAGCAGTCGCGGGGCTCGCACAGATACGCAGTATTTT TRBJ2-3 - TRBV6-2/TRBV6-3 -
CASSLEGEYFF TGTGCCAGCAGCCTAGAGGGAGAGTATTTCTTT TRBJ1-1 - TRBV3-1/TRBV3-2 -
CASSQPGHLNYGYTF TGTGCCAGCAGCCAGCCGGGACACCTTAACTATGGCTACACCTTC TRBJ1-2 - TRBV3-1/TRBV3-2 -
CASSKQGPLGTDTQYF TGTGCCAGCAGCAAGCAGGGTCCCCTCGGGACAGATACGCAGTATTTT TRBJ2-3 - TRBV11-3 -
CAIKFRQDTEAFF TGTGCCATCAAATTTCGGCAGGACACTGAAGCTTTCTTT TRBJ1-1 once TRBV10-3 -
CASSLGGSGEQYF TGCGCCAGCAGCTTGGGCGGGAGTGGCGAGCAGTACTTC TRBJ2-7 - TRBV5-1 TRBD2
CASSYLTVQETQYF TGTGCCAGCAGTTACTTGACAGTACAAGAGACCCAGTACTTC TRBJ2-5 - TRBV6-2/TRBV6-3 -
CASSLTGTGNTIYF TGTGCCAGCAGTTTAACAGGGACTGGAAACACCATATATTTT TRBJ1-3 - TRBV28 -
CASSQQGARGTEAFF TGTGCCAGCAGCCAACAGGGGGCGCGCGGCACTGAAGCTTTCTTT TRBJ1-1 - TRBV6-5 TRBD1
CASSIRTGYSGNTIYF TGTGCCAGCAGCATTCGAACAGGGTACTCTGGAAACACCATATATTTT TRBJ1-3 - TRBV3-1/TRBV3-2 -
CAIRQGPLLMNTEAFF TGTGCCATCAGACAGGGTCCCCTCCTGATGAACACTGAAGCTTTCTTT TRBJ1-1 - TRBV10-3 -